This is a list of T cell receptor beta chains from one sample in a study of T cell responses to AZD1222 COVID-19 vaccine. Data came from immunoSEQ multiplex PCR; TCRdb stores just in-frame clones and leaves some out. The sample holds about 120,000 clones; 80% to 90% are singletons and the top ten take under 11%. The starting material was peripheral blood, obtained on day 0 of AZD1222 vaccination. The origin of the receptors is an adult in good health. The CDR3 runs from the conserved cysteine through the conserved F or W. The D gene is left open where the match is weak. Size values are once, few and many counts, or a class for expanded clones, and some rows have none.

D	size	V	J	DNA	CDR3
-	-	TRBV30	TRBJ2-3	TGTGCCTGGAGTTACAGGGTGGGAACAGATACGCAGTATTTT	CAWSYRVGTDTQYF
-	once	TRBV5-1	TRBJ1-4	TGCGCCAGCAGCTTGGCGGGCAGCTCAACTAATGAAAAACTGTTTTTT	CASSLAGSSTNEKLFF
TRBD2	-	TRBV29-1	TRBJ2-2	TGCAGCGTGGGACTAGAGTCCGGGGAGCTGTTTTTT	CSVGLESGELFF
TRBD1	-	TRBV5-1	TRBJ1-1	TGCGCCAGCAGCTCCTCCGGGACAGGGTACACTGAAGCTTTCTTT	CASSSSGTGYTEAFF
TRBD1	-	TRBV30	TRBJ2-7	TGTGCCTGGGCGAGACAGGGGAGCTCCTACGAGCAGTACTTC	CAWARQGSSYEQYF
-	-	TRBV18	TRBJ1-1	TGTGCCAGCTCACCCCCCCAGGGGAGGGGGACTGAAGCTTTCTTT	CASSPPQGRGTEAFF
-	-	TRBV11-3	TRBJ2-1	TGTGCCAGCAGCTTAGATTTAGTCTCCGGTGAGCAGTTCTTC	CASSLDLVSGEQFF
-	-	TRBV5-1	TRBJ1-1	TGCGCCAGCAGCTTAGGGGACGAGTACACTGAAGCTTTCTTT	CASSLGDEYTEAFF
-	few	TRBV6-5	TRBJ1-5	TGTGCCAGCAGAACCGGAACTAATCAGCCCCAGCATTTT	CASRTGTNQPQHF
TRBD1	-	TRBV19	TRBJ1-2	TGTGCCAGTAAAAGGACAGGGTCCTATGGCTACACCTTC	CASKRTGSYGYTF
TRBD2	-	TRBV5-1	TRBJ2-3	TGCGCCAGCAGCAGGATAGCGGGGCCTAGCACAGATACGCAGTATTTT	CASSRIAGPSTDTQYF
-	-	TRBV10-1	TRBJ1-5	TGCGCCAGCAGTCCAGGGTTAAGTCAGCCCCAGCATTTT	CASSPGLSQPQHF
TRBD2	-	TRBV19	TRBJ2-3	TGTGCCAGTAGTGCGGGGACTAGTCGAAGCACAGATACGCAGTATTTT	CASSAGTSRSTDTQYF
-	-	TRBV6-5	TRBJ1-5	TGTGCCAGCAGTTACGGGGGCTACAATCAGCCCCAGCATTTT	CASSYGGYNQPQHF
-	-	TRBV5-1	TRBJ1-1	TGCGCCAGCAGCGAAACAGGGTCCCGAGAGGCTTTCTTT	CASSETGSREAFF
-	-	TRBV4-3	TRBJ2-7	TGCGCCAGCAGCCCCACGGAGGGGGCACGCTACGAGCAGTACTTC	CASSPTEGARYEQYF
-	-	TRBV29-1	TRBJ2-2	TGCAGCGTTGAAATTTCCAGGGCGGGCACCGGGGAGCTGTTTTTT	CSVEISRAGTGELFF
-	few	TRBV7-2	TRBJ2-7	TGTGCCAGCAGCTTAGTTGGGGGCAGAGTCTCCGAGCAGTACTTC	CASSLVGGRVSEQYF
TRBD1	-	TRBV5-1	TRBJ1-1	TGCGCCAGCAGCCTCGGACAGGGGGGTACTGAAGCTTTCTTT	CASSLGQGGTEAFF
TRBD1	-	TRBV5-6	TRBJ2-3	TGTGCCAGCAGCCCACGGCCGGGACAGGGGGTTGATACGCAGTATTTT	CASSPRPGQGVDTQYF
TRBD2	few	TRBV3-1/TRBV3-2	TRBJ2-1	TGTGCCAGCAGCCTTTCTAGCGGGAGCTACAATGAGCAGTTCTTC	CASSLSSGSYNEQFF
TRBD2	-	TRBV19	TRBJ2-3	TGTGCCAGTAGTCTCCTAGCGGGAAGGGCAGATACGCAGTATTTT	CASSLLAGRADTQYF
-	-	TRBV28	TRBJ1-3	TGTGCCAGCCGGGTCTCTGGAAACACCATATATTTT	CASRVSGNTIYF
-	-	TRBV3-1/TRBV3-2	TRBJ2-7	TGTGCCAGCAGCCAAGTTGTAGGGGGCTACGAGCAGTACTTC	CASSQVVGGYEQYF
TRBD2	-	TRBV25-1	TRBJ2-7	TGTGCCAGCAGTGGGGAGGGATTCTACGAGCAGTACTTC	CASSGEGFYEQYF
-	-	TRBV29-1	TRBJ2-5	TGCAGCGTTCTACAGGGAGAGGAGACCCAGTACTTC	CSVLQGEETQYF
-	once	TRBV5-6	TRBJ1-2	TGTGCCAGCAGCCTGCTCGCCGCGCCGGAAGGCTACACCTTC	CASSLLAAPEGYTF
TRBD1	-	TRBV5-5	TRBJ1-1	TGTGCCAGCAGCAGCAGGGGGGTTGGAACTGAAGCTTTCTTT	CASSSRGVGTEAFF
-	-	TRBV5-8	TRBJ1-1	TGTGCCAGCAGGGGAGCTGAAGCTTTCTTT	CASRGAEAFF
TRBD1	few	TRBV19	TRBJ2-7	TGTGCCAGTAGTATAGTTCTCGGGACAGCCAGCTTCGAGCAGTACTTC	CASSIVLGTASFEQYF
-	-	TRBV7-3	TRBJ2-1	TGTGCCAGCAGCATAAACAGGGCCACCTACAATGAGCAGTTCTTC	CASSINRATYNEQFF
-	once	TRBV6-4	TRBJ2-3	TGTGCCAGCAGTGGGGACGTAACCTCAGATACGCAGTATTTT	CASSGDVTSDTQYF
-	-	TRBV3-1/TRBV3-2	TRBJ1-2	TGTGCCAGCACTATGGGTGAGCGCTCCTATGGCTACACCTTC	CASTMGERSYGYTF
TRBD2	once	TRBV5-4	TRBJ2-1	TGTGCCAGCACCGACTTCAGGGGACTAGATCCCGATGAGCAGTTCTTC	CASTDFRGLDPDEQFF
TRBD1	-	TRBV28	TRBJ1-1	TGTGCCAGCATCGTAGGACAGGGAGATGAAGCTTTCTTT	CASIVGQGDEAFF
TRBD1	-	TRBV6-5	TRBJ1-6	TGTGCCAGCAAAAACCGGGACAGGGGAGATTCACCCCTCCACTTT	CASKNRDRGDSPLHF
-	-	TRBV6-6	TRBJ2-1	TGTGCCAGCAGTTATGTCGCAGGCAATGAGCAGTTCTTC	CASSYVAGNEQFF
-	-	TRBV12-3/TRBV12-4	TRBJ1-4	TGTGCCAGCAGTTTATCAGGTGTTGAAAAACTGTTTTTT	CASSLSGVEKLFF
-	-	TRBV28	TRBJ2-3	TGTGCCAGCAGGCCCCACAGGGAATATACGCAGTATTTT	CASRPHREYTQYF
-	-	TRBV28	TRBJ1-4	TGTGCCATCGGGCCGGCCGGGGATGAAAAACTGTTTTTT	CAIGPAGDEKLFF
-	-	TRBV5-8	TRBJ1-5	TGTGCCAGCAGCTTGGGAGGCGGCCGAATCCAGCCCCAGCATTTT	CASSLGGGRIQPQHF
TRBD1	-	TRBV2	TRBJ2-3	TGTGCCAGCAGTGGGACAGGAGGTAACACAGATACGCAGTATTTT	CASSGTGGNTDTQYF
TRBD1	-	TRBV5-1	TRBJ1-1	TGCGCCAGCAGCTTGGGGGACAGGGACACTGAAGCTTTCTTT	CASSLGDRDTEAFF
-	once	TRBV5-6	TRBJ2-1	TGTGCCAGCAGCTTGGGTGGCGCAGGTGAGCAGTTCTTC	CASSLGGAGEQFF
-	-	TRBV9	TRBJ1-3	TGTGCCAGCAGCCCCCGGGGAGGTGGAAACACCATATATTTT	CASSPRGGGNTIYF
-	-	TRBV6-5	TRBJ1-2	TGTGCCAGCAGTCGTAGGGGCGAGAGAAATGGCTACACCTTC	CASSRRGERNGYTF